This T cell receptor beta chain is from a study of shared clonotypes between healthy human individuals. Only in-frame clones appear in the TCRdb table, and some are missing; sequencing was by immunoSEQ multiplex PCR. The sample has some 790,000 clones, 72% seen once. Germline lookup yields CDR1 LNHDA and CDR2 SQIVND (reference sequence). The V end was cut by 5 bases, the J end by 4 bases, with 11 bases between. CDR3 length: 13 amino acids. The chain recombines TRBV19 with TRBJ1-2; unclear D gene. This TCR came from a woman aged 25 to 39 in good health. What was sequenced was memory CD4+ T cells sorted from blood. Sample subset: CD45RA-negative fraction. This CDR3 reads CASSYRQAYGYTF. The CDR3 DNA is TGTGCCAGTAGTTATCGGCAAGCCTATGGCTACACCTTC.